The 9 T cell receptor beta chains listed next were all sequenced from one sample in a study of blood T cell repertoires in COVID-19. Some clones are missing from TCRdb's copy, which holds only in-frame ones; the method was immunoSEQ multiplex PCR. The sample has more than 200,000 clones; about 85% are singletons. Sequences were obtained from peripheral blood. The receptors derive from a man between 60 and 75 years old with acute or convalescent COVID-19.

The chain employs TRBV3-1 (or the pseudogene TRBV3-2) and TRBJ2-2, with D perhaps matching TRBD2 (6 bases). Germline CDR1 is LGHDT and CDR2 is YNNKEL (reference sequence). Between the trimmed V and J ends, which lost 3 bases and 5 bases, there was a span of 16 bases. The length of the CDR3 is 16 residues. CDR3 loop: CASSHTTGVRTGELFF. CDR3 in DNA: TGTGCCAGCAGCCATACCACGGGGGTAAGGACCGGGGAGCTGTTTTTT.

This chain joins TRBV6-5 and TRBJ2-3; the match to TRBD2 covers 10 bases. The V gene's germline CDR1 is MNHEY and CDR2 SVGAGI. This CDR3 is 16 amino acids long. After removal of 2 bases from V and 4 bases from J, the junction contained 6 bases not matched to a gene. CDR3 amino acids: CASSYEASGSADTQYF. The CDR3 bases are TGTGCCAGCAGTTACGAGGCTAGCGGGAGTGCAGATACGCAGTATTTT.

This chain links TRBV18 with TRBJ2-7, with 12 nucleotides matching TRBD2. This CDR3 region has 16 residues. Germline V lookup: CDR1 KGHSH, CDR2 LQKENI. The V and J ends lost 3 bases and 5 bases, in that order; junction bases with no gene match: 8. Here the CDR3 reads CASSPRLAGDGDEQYF. The DNA for the CDR3 is TGTGCCAGCTCACCCCGACTAGCGGGAGATGGCGACGAGCAGTACTTC.

The V and J genes are TRBV10-3 and TRBJ1-1, with 7 bases aligning to TRBD1. After removal of 0 bases from V and 3 bases from J, the junction contained 4 bases not matched to a gene. The length of the CDR3 is 15 residues. Germline V gene data show CDR1 as ENHRY and CDR2 as SYGVKD. The CDR3 sequence: CAISESRGPDTEAFF. CDR3 in DNA: TGTGCCATCAGTGAGTCAAGGGGGCCGGACACTGAAGCTTTCTTT.

The rearrangement joins TRBV10-2 to TRBJ2-7, with TRBD2 as a possible D gene (6 bases). This CDR3 comprises 13 residues. Germline V gene data show CDR1 as WSHSY and CDR2 as SAAADI. Trimming shortened V by 0 bases and J by 6 bases, and 9 bases separated the two germline ends. The CDR3 DNA sequence: TGCGCCAGCAGTGAGTCTGGGGGGACCGAGCAGTACTTC. Residues: CASSESGGTEQYF.

The chain is built from TRBV19 and TRBJ2-1, with D maybe TRBD2 (6 bases). The V end lost 3 bases, the J end lost 0 bases, and 6 bases lay between the germline ends. The CDR3 covers 14 residues. Germline lookup yields CDR1 LNHDA and CDR2 SQIVND (reference sequence). CDR3 loop: CASSIGSSYNEQFF. CDR3 DNA: TGTGCCAGTAGTATCGGGAGCTCCTACAATGAGCAGTTCTTC.

The chain carries TRBV4-3 and TRBJ1-4; TRBD1 matches at 8 bases. The V segment lost 5 bases and the J segment 7 bases; nucleotides outside the gene matches: 18. The CDR3 consists of 18 residues. CDR1 LGHNA and CDR2 YSLEER come from the germline V gene. CDR3 sequence reads: CASSSPAGGMSIGEKLFF. The CDR3 nucleotides are TGCGCCAGCAGCTCTCCCGCAGGGGGCATGAGTATAGGTGAAAAACTGTTTTTT.

This clone was found once. V and J are TRBV3-1 (or the pseudogene TRBV3-2) and TRBJ2-3; 13 positions agree with TRBD2. CDR1 and CDR2 (germline): LGHDT, YNNKEL (reference sequence). The CDR3 totals 18 residues. J lost 0 bases, V lost 1 base, and 4 bases had no gene match. The CDR3, as DNA: TGTGCCAGCAGCCAAGGACTAGCGGGAGGAGCGAGCACAGATACGCAGTATTTT. Protein sequence: CASSQGLAGGASTDTQYF.

The genes are TRBV5-6 and TRBJ1-2, with D uncertain. Between the trimmed V and J ends, which lost 2 bases and 2 bases, there was a span of 22 bases. CDR3 length: 18 amino acids. CDR1 is SGHDT, CDR2 YYEEEE, per germline. As DNA, the CDR3 is TGTGCCAGCAGCTTACTAACAACCCCGCAATTCCCAAACTATGGCTACACCTTC. Translation gives CASSLLTTPQFPNYGYTF.